Shown below are 13 T cell receptor beta chains from a single sample sequenced in a study of T cell repertoires in ileal Crohn's disease. TCRdb's table, derived via immunoSEQ multiplex PCR, lists solely in-frame clones and lacks some. The sample lists around 15,000 clones, approximately 70% occurring once. Input material: ileal tissue. Receptors were obtained from an adult with Crohn's disease.

The chain joins TRBV30 to TRBJ1-5; no clear D. CDR1 is GTSNPN and CDR2 is SVGIG in the germline V gene (reference sequence). This CDR3 contains 12 residues. The germline V and J ends were trimmed by 2 bases and 9 bases, with 11 bases remaining between them. The CDR3 protein is CAWSLQSGPQHF. In DNA, the CDR3 is TGTGCCTGGAGTCTCCAGAGCGGGCCCCAGCATTTT.

The chain recombines TRBV30 with TRBJ1-4; D possibly corresponds to TRBD1 (6 bases). Trimming removed 4 bases at V and 8 bases at J, with 8 bases between. This CDR3 is 11 amino acids long. The germline V gene has CDR1 GTSNPN and CDR2 SVGIG (reference sequence). The chain's CDR3 is CAWTGQEKLFF. The CDR3 DNA is TGTGCCTGGACCGGACAGGAAAAACTGTTTTTT.

V is TRBV27 and J is TRBJ1-2, with D uncertain. The CDR3 totals 13 residues. V dropped 5 bases and J dropped 0 bases, with 7 bases sitting between them. Germline V gene lookup returns CDR1 MNHEY and CDR2 SMNVEV (reference sequence). The CDR3: CASSPGANYGYTF. For the CDR3, the DNA is TGTGCCAGCAGTCCGGGAGCTAACTATGGCTACACCTTC.

The J gene is TRBJ2-1, the V gene TRBV6-1; 14 bases are a match to TRBD2. The trim removed 4 bases at V and 0 bases at J, leaving 11 bases unmatched. The CDR3 contains 20 residues. Germline lookup yields CDR1 MNHNS and CDR2 SASEGT. CDR3 DNA: TGTGCCAGCAGTGCTCCGGGACTAGCGGGGGAAAAGAGCTCCTACAATGAGCAGTTCTTC. Translation gives CASSAPGLAGEKSSYNEQFF.

This rearrangement joins TRBV5-6 to TRBJ2-5; 13 bases are a match to TRBD2. Trimming took 4 bases from V and 4 from J; bases not matched to a gene: 4. This CDR3 is 15 amino acids long. In germline, CDR1 is SGHDT, CDR2 YYEEEE. Here the CDR3 reads CASSPGLAGAETQYF. CDR3 sequence (DNA): TGTGCCAGCAGCCCTGGACTAGCGGGGGCAGAGACCCAGTACTTC.

The CDR3 nucleotides read TGTGCCAGCAGCCGGCTGGGACAGTCCCCAGAAAAACTGTTTTTT. Translating gives CASSRLGQSPEKLFF. This chain connects TRBV2 to TRBJ1-4; TRBD1 aligns across 7 bases. V lost 6 bases and J lost 8; bases outside the gene matches: 12. This CDR3 spans 15 amino acids. The germline V gene has CDR1 SNHLY and CDR2 FYNNEI.

This chain joins TRBV29-1 and TRBJ1-2; 9 bases are a match to TRBD1. Germline CDR1 is SQVTM and CDR2 is ANQGSEA. Trimming cost V 7 bases and J 8 bases; bases outside gene matches: 8. The CDR3 covers 12 residues. The CDR3 is CSAGGTGSGYTF. The CDR3 DNA follows: TGCAGCGCAGGAGGGACAGGGAGCGGCTACACCTTC.

This clone was detected a few times. The chain combines TRBV18 with TRBJ1-2, with a possible D match to TRBD1 (6 bases). Germline V lookup: CDR1 KGHSH, CDR2 LQKENI. With 3 bases removed from V and 6 bases from J, the gap between germline ends came to 11 bases. CDR3 length: 13 residues. CDR3 amino acids: CASSPLRGHGYTF. The CDR3 DNA is TGTGCCAGCTCACCTCTCAGGGGCCATGGCTACACCTTC.

This chain links TRBV7-9 with TRBJ1-6; 9 bases fit TRBD1. This CDR3 contains 16 residues. CDR1 and CDR2 from the germline V gene are SEHNR and FQNEAQ (reference sequence). V shed 4 bases, J shed 3 bases, and the junction held 4 bases outside the gene matches. CDR3 protein: CASSSLDRGYNSPLHF. Written as DNA, the CDR3 is TGTGCCAGCAGCTCGTTGGACAGGGGCTATAATTCACCCCTCCACTTT.

The count of this clone is one. This chain connects TRBV6-1 to TRBJ2-3; D perhaps matches TRBD2 (5 bases). The CDR3 has 13 residues. V lost 4 bases, J lost 3 bases, and 8 bases lay in between. The germline CDR1 and CDR2 sequences are MNHNS and SASEGT. The CDR3, as DNA: TGTGCCAGCAGTGGTGCGGGTACAGATACGCAGTATTTT. It codes for CASSGAGTDTQYF.

The chain links TRBV19 to TRBJ1-5; no reliable D call. Trimming removed 0 bases at V and 0 bases at J, with 12 bases between. This CDR3 contains 17 residues. CDR1 LNHDA and CDR2 SQIVND come from the germline V gene (reference sequence). The CDR3 sequence: CASSIDISGISNQPQHF. DNA for the CDR3: TGTGCCAGTAGTATAGATATTTCGGGAATTAGCAATCAGCCCCAGCATTTT.

This rearrangement joins TRBV5-1 to TRBJ1-1; TRBD1 aligns across 11 bases. The CDR3 sequence is 16 residues long. The V gene end was trimmed by 4 bases and the J gene end by 4 bases; junction bases not matched to a gene: 9. Germline V gene lookup returns CDR1 SGHRS and CDR2 YFSETQ. As DNA, the CDR3 is TGCGCCAGCAGCAGAATGGACAGGGGGCTGAGCACTGAAGCTTTCTTT. It encodes CASSRMDRGLSTEAFF.

The gene calls are TRBV7-2 and TRBJ2-5; the match to TRBD1 covers 7 bases. CDR1 and CDR2 from the germline V gene are SGHTA and FQGNSA. V trimming: 3 bases; J trimming: 0 bases; junction bases outside the gene matches: 7. The CDR3 loop spans 16 amino acids. The CDR3 spells CASSFPGQPYQETQYF. In nucleotides, the CDR3 is TGTGCCAGCAGCTTTCCGGGACAGCCCTACCAAGAGACCCAGTACTTC.